The entry below gives a single T cell receptor beta chain sequence along with its context. This specimen belongs to a study of blood T cell repertoires in COVID-19. The CDR3 has 14 residues. Germline V gene sequence: CDR1 SGHRS, CDR2 YFSETQ. The V and J ends lost 3 bases and 0 bases respectively, with 10 bases between them. Profiled with immunoSEQ multiplex PCR; TCRdb holds only in-frame clones, not every one. Among approximately 150,000 clones listed, 88% were seen once. The source of this sequence is a woman in her 50s with acute or convalescent COVID-19. Sequenced sample: peripheral blood. The V and J genes are TRBV5-1 and TRBJ2-7, with D maybe TRBD1 (6 bases). The CDR3 region has the DNA TGCGCCAGCAGCTCGCAGGGGTTCTCCTACGAGCAGTACTTC. Translated, it gives CASSSQGFSYEQYF.